The 5 T cell receptor beta chains reported below all come from one sample, sequenced in a study of CD8 T cells in ankylosing spondylitis (dated 2017 in TCRdb). Library method: 5' RACE. Data came from an Illumina HiSeq 2500. The public sequencing data were trimmed at Q25 with fastp and processed into clonotypes with MiXCR by TCRdb, which kept only in-frame beta chains. Each record represents a unique CDR3 protein, reported with the most common genes and DNA among its rows. This sample is represented by 300,000 to 400,000 distinct CDR3 sequences; around 10% of them were singletons. Roughly 9.5% of the sample comes from the top ten. Sequenced sample: blood, either unsorted or a sorted T cell fraction (not recorded which). These TCRs come from a female donor with ankylosing spondylitis or in good health (not recorded which).

V usage is TRBV20-1 and J usage is TRBJ1-2; weak D call: TRBD1 (6 bases). With 7 bases removed from V and 8 bases from J, the gap between germline ends came to 20 bases. Germline V CDR1 and CDR2: DFQATT, SNEGSKA (reference sequence). The CDR3 spans 13 residues. DNA for the CDR3: TGCAGTGAAGACGAAACAGGGAAAGGGGGCTACACCTTC. Translation: CSEDETGKGGYTF.

This clonotype was seen more than once but under ten times. The chain combines TRBV7-8 with TRBJ2-4, with D uncertain. Looked up from germline, CDR1 is SGHVS and CDR2 is FQNEAQ. Trimming took 0 bases from V and 1 from J, leaving 10 bases between them. This CDR3 region has 16 residues. The CDR3 loop reads CASSLAPVGAKNIQYF. The CDR3 region has the DNA TGTGCCAGCAGCTTAGCCCCGGTGGGGGCCAAAAACATTCAGTACTTC.

This clonotype was seen more than once but under ten times. This chain uses TRBV27 with TRBJ2-6, with D possibly TRBD1 on 5 matching bases. Trimming left V 11 bases short and J 12 bases short, with 23 bases between. Germline CDR1 is MNHEY and CDR2 is SMNVEV (reference sequence). This CDR3 has 14 amino acids. CDR3 in DNA: TGTGCCTGCCTAAGACAGCCCGCCCACTGCGTCCTGACTTTC. Its protein product is CACLRQPAHCVLTF.

This clonotype showed up many times. The chain has TRBV5-1 and TRBJ2-7, with D perhaps matching TRBD1 or TRBD2 (5 bases each). The germline gives CDR1 SGHRS, CDR2 YFSETQ. The V gene lost 4 bases and the J gene lost 3 bases, with 14 bases spanning the gap. The CDR3 has 14 amino acids. DNA for the CDR3: TGCGCCAGCAGCAACCGGGACGGATTCTACGAGCAGTACTTC. This gives the protein CASSNRDGFYEQYF.

This clonotype was found many times. This rearrangement joins TRBV9 to TRBJ1-3; D may be TRBD1 (6 bases). Looked up from germline, CDR1 is SGDLS and CDR2 is YYNGEE. CDR3 length equals 14 residues. V shed 0 bases and J shed 2 bases, with 6 bases lying between them. The CDR3 spells CASSVAGAGNTIYF. CDR3 nucleotides: TGTGCCAGCAGCGTAGCAGGGGCTGGAAACACCATATATTTT.